This passage covers 30 T cell receptor beta chains from one sample sequenced in a study of metastatic and nonmetastatic thyroid tumors. Thyroid surgery was preceded by no treatment in any patient. Through MiXCR, TCRdb re-clonotyped the PCR reads. The sample shows about 17,000 clones, 23% of them seen only once. The sequenced material came from adjacent normal tissue. These receptors all stem from a female donor with papillary thyroid cancer or a benign thyroid nodule (not recorded which). Some clones in this sample may be carry-over from other donors' samples.

This clone was counted many times. This chain connects TRBV3-1 to TRBJ1-2; D is possibly TRBD1 (5 bases). Deletions cut 5 bases from V and 2 bases from J, with 9 bases between. Germline lookup yields CDR1 LGHDT and CDR2 YNNKEL (reference sequence). This CDR3 is 13 amino acids long. The CDR3 nucleotides read TGTGCCAGCAGCTCCGGGGGGAACTATGGCTACACCTTC. Protein: CASSSGGNYGYTF.

This clone was seen many times. Other DNA sequences in the sample encode the same CDR3. The chain is built from TRBV2 and TRBJ2-7; 7 bases line up with TRBD1. The junction had 4 bases not matched to a gene; V was cut back by 11 bases and J by 6 bases. Germline V gene lookup returns CDR1 SNHLY and CDR2 FYNNEI. The CDR3 spans 10 residues. Here the CDR3 DNA reads TGTGCCGTAGACAGGGCCGAGCAGTACTTC. Its protein is CAVDRAEQYF.

This clone was found many times. Given the absence of the conserved phenylalanine or tryptophan at the CDR3 end, a read error is likely. It is unclear where the CDR3 begins or ends on the DNA, so no DNA is shown, and the CDR3 is as TCRdb lists it. J is TRBJ1-2 and V is TRBV3-1. Germline V gene data show CDR1 as LGHDT and CDR2 as YNNKEL (reference sequence). From its first to its last residue, the CDR3 has 14 amino acids. CDR3 protein: CASSQDLGEKMAIY.

This sequence joins TRBV9 and TRBJ2-3, with D possibly called TRBD1 or TRBD2 (7 bases each). Trimming left V 0 bases short and J 1 base short, with 15 bases between. The CDR3 extends over 17 amino acids. Germline assignment: CDR1 SGDLS and CDR2 YYNGEE. The CDR3 spells CASSVERDSSRTDTQYF. The CDR3 DNA sequence: TGTGCCAGCAGCGTAGAGCGGGACAGTTCCCGCACAGATACGCAGTATTTT.

This clone turned up a few times. The chain recombines TRBV19 with TRBJ1-2, with no clear D. Trimming took off 6 bases at V and 5 bases at J, with 10 bases between the two ends. This CDR3 spans 12 amino acids. In germline, CDR1 is LNHDA, CDR2 SQIVND (reference sequence). This CDR3 is CASRGAHYGYTF. CDR3 bases: TGTGCCAGTAGGGGAGCCCATTATGGCTACACCTTC.

This clone was seen repeatedly, ten times or more. The V gene is TRBV2, the J gene TRBJ1-5; possibly TRBD1 for D (6 bases). Germline lookup yields CDR1 SNHLY and CDR2 FYNNEI. This CDR3 region has 13 residues. Trimming stripped 6 bases from V and 7 bases from J, with 13 bases between. CDR3 sequence reads: CASSWTAMQPQHF. CDR3 bases: TGTGCCAGCAGCTGGACAGCCATGCAGCCCCAGCATTTT.

There are a few counts of this clone. The CDR3 is CATSPRTGPYEQYF. CDR3 nucleotide sequence: TGTGCCACCAGCCCACGGACAGGCCCCTACGAGCAGTACTTC. The genes are TRBV15 and TRBJ2-7; 7 bases agree with TRBD1. Germline CDR1 is LNHNV and CDR2 is YYDKDF (reference sequence). Unmatched junction bases numbered 6, after V lost 5 bases and J lost 2 bases. The CDR3 extends over 14 amino acids.

V usage is TRBV28 and J usage is TRBJ2-7; D is perhaps TRBD2 (6 bases). The V and J ends lost 1 base and 6 bases respectively, with 10 bases between them. Germline CDR1 MDHEN, CDR2 SYDVKM. The CDR3 extends over 13 amino acids. The CDR3 protein is CASSLSGECEQYF. The CDR3 region has the DNA TGTGCCAGCAGTTTATCGGGGGAGTGCGAGCAGTACTTC.

V usage is TRBV7-8 and J usage is TRBJ2-7; 13 nucleotides match TRBD2. Germline trimming cut 2 bases from V and 2 bases from J; bases unmatched to any gene: 3. From germline, CDR1 is SGHVS and CDR2 FQNEAQ. This CDR3 is built from 16 residues. The CDR3 region is CASSLRLAGGPYEQYF. The CDR3, as DNA: TGTGCCAGCAGCTTAAGACTAGCGGGAGGTCCCTACGAGCAGTACTTC.

This clone was counted many times. The chain's CDR3 is CASSQDPGRETEAFF. The CDR3 coding sequence is TGTGCCAGCAGCCAAGATCCCGGCAGGGAGACTGAAGCTTTCTTT. The chain joins TRBV4-2 to TRBJ1-1; perhaps TRBD1 as D (5 bases). Germline loops: CDR1 LGHNA, CDR2 YNFKEQ. The ends were cut back, 0 bases at V and 5 bases at J, with 13 bases in the middle. CDR3 length: 15 residues.

This clone was detected ten times or more. This may be a read error, as it is one base from a much larger clone. This sequence joins TRBV7-8 and TRBJ2-3; D is possibly TRBD2 (6 bases). Per germline, CDR1 SGHVS and CDR2 FQNEAQ. The CDR3 has 16 amino acids. CDR3: CASGLFTGLPEDTQYF. The CDR3 DNA reads TGTGCCAGCGGCTTATTTACAGGACTACCCGAAGATACGCAGTATTTT.

This clone was observed many times. Other DNA sequences in this specimen translate into the identical CDR3. The chain joins TRBV12-3 or TRBV12-4 to TRBJ2-5; 10 bases are shared with TRBD2. This CDR3 is 15 amino acids long. Trimming removed 3 bases from V and 4 bases from J; junction bases left unmatched: 5. CDR3 coding DNA: TGTGCCAGCAGTTTCGAAGCGGGAGGGGGAGAGACCCAGTACTTC. This translates into CASSFEAGGGETQYF.

This clone has at least ten counts. The chain uses TRBV6-6 and TRBJ2-5, with TRBD2 matching 8 bases. Germline-derived CDR1 and CDR2 are MNHNY and SVGAGI (reference sequence). Germline trimming cut 3 bases from V and 4 bases from J; bases unmatched to any gene: 7. The length of the CDR3 is 15 residues. The CDR3: CASSYPLAVGETQYF. In DNA form, the CDR3 reads TGTGCCAGCAGTTATCCACTAGCGGTTGGAGAGACCCAGTACTTC.

This clone has ten or more counts. The chain has TRBV7-9 and TRBJ2-2, with TRBD1 as a possible D gene (7 bases). From germline, CDR1 is SEHNR and CDR2 FQNEAQ (reference sequence). This CDR3 region has 15 residues. Between the trimmed V and J ends, which lost 5 bases and 4 bases, there was a span of 14 bases. The CDR3 loop reads CASSIRQGGTGELFF. The CDR3 bases are TGTGCCAGCAGCATAAGGCAGGGGGGCACCGGGGAGCTGTTTTTT. The complete variable domain, with remaining parts taken from reference TRBV7-9 and TRBJ2-2, reads DTGVSQNPRHKITKRGQNVTFRCDPISEHNRLYWYRQTLGQGPEFLTYFQNEAQLEKSRLLSDRFSAERPKGSFSTLEIQRTEQGDSAMYLCASSIRQGGTGELFFGEGSRLTVL.

In its sample, this clone was seen many times. This rearrangement joins TRBV20-1 to TRBJ2-1; 11 bases fit TRBD2. Trimming cost V 6 bases and J 10 bases; bases outside gene matches: 11. There are 14 residues in the CDR3. Per the germline V gene, CDR1 is DFQATT and CDR2 is SNEGSKA (reference sequence). The CDR3 region has the DNA TGCAGTGCCACTTTAGCGGGAGGGGCCACCGAGCAGTTCTTC. Amino acids: CSATLAGGATEQFF.

On this clone: A read error may explain this, as a much larger clone is one base away. CDR3 sequence reads: CASSLGPASYNEHFF. CDR3 nucleotide sequence: TGTGCTAGCAGCTTAGGTCCAGCAAGCTACAATGAGCATTTCTTC. The chain recombines TRBV7-7 with TRBJ2-1, with D unclear. Germline values: CDR1 SSHAT, CDR2 FNYEAQ (reference sequence). The CDR3 spans 15 residues.

This clone was seen a handful of times. The rearrangement uses TRBV19 and TRBJ1-1, with D unresolved. Germline values: CDR1 LNHDA, CDR2 SQIVND (reference sequence). Trimming took 11 bases from V and 4 from J, leaving 5 bases between them. The CDR3 runs 9 residues. In DNA, the CDR3 is TGTGCCGGTGGCACTGAAGCTTTCTTT. Its protein is CAGGTEAFF.

The gene calls are TRBV7-3 and TRBJ2-3; 9 nucleotides match TRBD2. Germline V gives CDR1 SGHTA, CDR2 FQGTGA. There are 16 residues in the CDR3. With 8 bases clipped from V and 4 bases from J, the junction kept 13 bases outside the gene matches. The CDR3, as DNA: TGTGCCAGCTCACTACTAGCGGGCGGTGGTCCAGATACGCAGTATTTT. This sequence encodes CASSLLAGGGPDTQYF.

DNA for the CDR3: TGCAGTGCTGTGTTTTATACGCAGTATTTT. Residues: CSAVFYTQYF. The V gene is TRBV20-1, the J gene TRBJ2-3, with D unclear. The CDR3 has 10 amino acids. Germline CDR1 is DFQATT and CDR2 is SNEGSKA (reference sequence). Trimming pared 5 bases from V and 7 bases from J, leaving 7 bases between.

The V call is TRBV28, the J call TRBJ1-1; 11 bases are a match to TRBD1. Trimming removed 6 bases from V and 9 bases from J; junction bases left unmatched: 9. CDR1 is MDHEN, CDR2 SYDVKM, per germline. CDR3 length: 14 residues. CDR3 protein: CASSLGQGVQQAFF. The CDR3 DNA reads TGTGCCAGCAGCCTGGGACAGGGGGTTCAGCAAGCTTTCTTT.

By frequency in the sample, this clone is medium-sized. The chain employs TRBV12-3 or TRBV12-4 and TRBJ1-1, with D unclear. Trimming removed 1 base from V and 1 base from J, with 4 bases in between. The CDR3 is 13 amino acids. The DNA for the CDR3 is TGTGCCAGCAGTTTAGGGGCGAACACTGAAGCTTTCTTT. Its translation: CASSLGANTEAFF.

This clone was found many times. J is TRBJ1-1 and V is TRBV27; tentatively, D is TRBD1 (6 bases). V was shortened by 2 bases and J by 5 bases, with 9 bases between the two germline ends. Germline V gives CDR1 MNHEY, CDR2 SMNVEV (reference sequence). The CDR3 is made up of 13 amino acids. The CDR3 nucleotides read TGTGCCAGCAGTTTAGGCAGGGGAACTGAAGCTTTCTTT. This translates into CASSLGRGTEAFF.

In its sample, this clone was seen a few times. The chain combines TRBV6-2 or TRBV6-3 with TRBJ2-7; D call uncertain. The germline gives CDR1 MNHEY, CDR2 SVGEGT. V lost 0 bases and J 6 bases, leaving 9 bases between the germline ends. CDR3 length: 13 residues. The chain's CDR3 is CASSYSGDPEQYF. In DNA form, the CDR3 reads TGTGCCAGCAGTTACTCGGGCGATCCCGAGCAGTACTTC.

By frequency in the sample, this clone is medium-sized (0.01 to 0.1%). The chain employs TRBV5-1 and TRBJ2-7; TRBD1 matches at 10 bases. In germline, CDR1 is SGHRS, CDR2 YFSETQ. There are 16 residues in the CDR3. The trim removed 4 bases at V and 4 bases at J, leaving 11 bases unmatched. The CDR3 loop reads CASSQPSPGQGYEQYF. The DNA of the CDR3 is TGCGCCAGCAGCCAACCATCACCGGGACAGGGGTACGAGCAGTACTTC.

The V gene is TRBV20-1, the J gene TRBJ2-3; perhaps D is TRBD1 or TRBD2 (7 bases each). The CDR3 is 16 residues long. CDR1 is DFQATT and CDR2 is SNEGSKA in the germline V gene (reference sequence). Trimming left V 3 bases short and J 6 bases short, with 22 bases between. The CDR3 sequence: CSASRQGGSARDTQYF. CDR3 in DNA: TGCAGTGCTAGCCGACAGGGCGGGAGCGCTAGGGATACGCAGTATTTT.

The rearrangement links TRBV20-1 to TRBJ2-1, with D unresolved. From germline, CDR1 is DFQATT and CDR2 SNEGSKA (reference sequence). V was pared by 2 bases and J by 0 bases, with 8 bases between. The CDR3 contains 14 residues. CDR3 residues: CSARIASSYNEQFF. DNA for the CDR3: TGCAGTGCTAGAATAGCTAGCTCCTACAATGAGCAGTTCTTC.

There are a few counts of this clone. The chain links TRBV12-3 or TRBV12-4 to TRBJ1-2, with 8 bases matching TRBD1. The V segment lost 3 bases and the J segment 6 bases; nucleotides outside the gene matches: 6. The CDR3 length is 14 residues. CDR3 coding DNA: TGTGCCAGCAGTTTTGTGGACAGGGTGGATGGCTACACCTTC. It translates to CASSFVDRVDGYTF.

This clone is categorized as medium-sized (0.01 to 0.1%). The rearrangement uses TRBV24-1 and TRBJ2-2; D is perhaps TRBD1 (6 bases). The germline gives CDR1 KGHDR, CDR2 SFDVKD. V was cut by 4 bases and J by 1 base, with 15 bases left in between. This CDR3 contains 17 residues. The CDR3 region has the DNA TGTGCCACCAGTGAACATCCAGGGACAAGGAACACCGGGGAGCTGTTTTTT. Its translation: CATSEHPGTRNTGELFF.

This clone was seen many times. The chain uses TRBV7-8 and TRBJ2-2; D is ambiguous. The CDR3 totals 13 residues. The ends were cut back, 5 bases at V and 5 bases at J, with 9 bases in the middle. In germline, CDR1 is SGHVS, CDR2 FQNEAQ. CDR3 in amino acids: CASSNGATGELFF. The DNA of the CDR3 is TGTGCCAGCAGCAACGGAGCGACCGGGGAGCTGTTTTTT.

By share, this clone ranks as medium-sized. The rearrangement links TRBV25-1 to TRBJ2-7; D may be TRBD1 (7 bases). V lost 5 bases, J lost 4 bases, and 12 bases lay in between. Germline CDR1 MGHDK, CDR2 SYGVNS. The CDR3 contains 13 residues. CDR3 region: CASSRTGGYEQYF. Written as DNA, the CDR3 is TGTGCCAGCAGTCGGACAGGAGGGTACGAGCAGTACTTC.